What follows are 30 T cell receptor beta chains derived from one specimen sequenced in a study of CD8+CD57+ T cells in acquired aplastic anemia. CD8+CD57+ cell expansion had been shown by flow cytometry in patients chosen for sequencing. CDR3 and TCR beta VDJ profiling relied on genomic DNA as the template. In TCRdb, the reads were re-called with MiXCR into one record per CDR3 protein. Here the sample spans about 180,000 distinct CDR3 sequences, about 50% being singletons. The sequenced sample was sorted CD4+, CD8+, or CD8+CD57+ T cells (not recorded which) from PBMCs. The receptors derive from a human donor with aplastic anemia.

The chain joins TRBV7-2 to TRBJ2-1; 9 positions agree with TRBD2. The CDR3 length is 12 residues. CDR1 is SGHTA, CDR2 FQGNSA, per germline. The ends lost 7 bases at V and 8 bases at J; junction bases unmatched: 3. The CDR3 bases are TGTGCCAGCAAGAGACTAGCGGATGAGCAGTTCTTC. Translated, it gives CASKRLADEQFF. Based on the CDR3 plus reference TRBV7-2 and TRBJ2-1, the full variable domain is GAGVSQSPSNKVTEKGKDVELRCDPISGHTALYWYRQSLGQGLEFLIYFQGNSAPDKSGLPSDRFSAERTGGSVSTLTIQRTQQEDSAVYLCASKRLADEQFFGPGTRLTVL.

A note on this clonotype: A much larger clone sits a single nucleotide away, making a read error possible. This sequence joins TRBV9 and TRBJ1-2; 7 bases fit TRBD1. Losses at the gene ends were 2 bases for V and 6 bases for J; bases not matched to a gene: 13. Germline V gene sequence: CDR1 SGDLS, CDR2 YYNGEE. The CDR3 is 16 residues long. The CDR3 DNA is TGTGCCAGCAGCGTCCAGAGGGGGCGGGGAAACGATGGCTACACCTTC. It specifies CASSVQRGRGNDGYTF.

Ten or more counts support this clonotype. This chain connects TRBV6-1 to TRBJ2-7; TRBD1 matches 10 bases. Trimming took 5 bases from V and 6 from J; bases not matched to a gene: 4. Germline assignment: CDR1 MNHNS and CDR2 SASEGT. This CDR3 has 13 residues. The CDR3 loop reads CASSPRQGAEQYF. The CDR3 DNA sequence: TGTGCCAGCAGTCCAAGACAGGGGGCCGAGCAGTACTTC.

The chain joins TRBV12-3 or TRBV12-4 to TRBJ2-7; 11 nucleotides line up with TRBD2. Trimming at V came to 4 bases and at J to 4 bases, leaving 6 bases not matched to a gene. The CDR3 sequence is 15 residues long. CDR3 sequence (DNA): TGTGCCAGCAGTTCAAATAGCGGGAGGGGTTACGAGCAGTACTTC. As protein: CASSSNSGRGYEQYF.

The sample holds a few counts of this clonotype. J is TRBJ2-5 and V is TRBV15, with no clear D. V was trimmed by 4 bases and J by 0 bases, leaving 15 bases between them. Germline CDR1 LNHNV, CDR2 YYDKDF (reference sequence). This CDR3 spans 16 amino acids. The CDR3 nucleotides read TGTGCCACCAGCAAAGAAGCCCCAGACTACCAAGAGACCCAGTACTTC. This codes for CATSKEAPDYQETQYF.

The CDR3 DNA sequence: TGTGCCAGCAGTTTGACTAGCAACACAGATACGCAGTATTTT. Residues: CASSLTSNTDTQYF. The rearrangement links TRBV12-3 or TRBV12-4 to TRBJ2-3; 7 nucleotides line up with TRBD2. The CDR3 is made up of 14 amino acids. After removal of 3 bases from V and 2 bases from J, the junction contained 2 bases not matched to a gene.

CDR3 nucleotides: TGCAGTGCTCCAAGGGGAGCTAATGAAAAACTGTTTTTT. This sequence encodes CSAPRGANEKLFF. The chain carries TRBV20-1 and TRBJ1-4, with D possibly TRBD1 on 5 matching bases. This CDR3 is built from 13 residues. Between the trimmed V and J ends, which lost 5 bases and 3 bases, there was a span of 10 bases. Germline lookup yields CDR1 DFQATT and CDR2 SNEGSKA (reference sequence).

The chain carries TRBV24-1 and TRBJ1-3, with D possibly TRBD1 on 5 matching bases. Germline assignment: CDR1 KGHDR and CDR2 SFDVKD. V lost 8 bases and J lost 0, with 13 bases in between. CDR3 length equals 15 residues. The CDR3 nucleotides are TGTGCCACCATTATCGGTGGGACCTCTGGAAACACCATATATTTT. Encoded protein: CATIIGGTSGNTIYF.

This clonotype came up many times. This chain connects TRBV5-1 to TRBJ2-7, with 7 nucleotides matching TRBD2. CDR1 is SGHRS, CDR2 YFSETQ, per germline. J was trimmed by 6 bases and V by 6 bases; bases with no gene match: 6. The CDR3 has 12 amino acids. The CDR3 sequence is CASNGGGGEQYF. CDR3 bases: TGCGCCAGCAACGGTGGGGGGGGCGAGCAGTACTTC.

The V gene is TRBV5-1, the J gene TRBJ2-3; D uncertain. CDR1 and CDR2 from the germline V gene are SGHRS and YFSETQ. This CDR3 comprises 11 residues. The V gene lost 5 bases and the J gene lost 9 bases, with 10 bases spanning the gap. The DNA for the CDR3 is TGCGCCAGCAGGTTGTCGGAGACGCAGTATTTT. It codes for CASRLSETQYF.

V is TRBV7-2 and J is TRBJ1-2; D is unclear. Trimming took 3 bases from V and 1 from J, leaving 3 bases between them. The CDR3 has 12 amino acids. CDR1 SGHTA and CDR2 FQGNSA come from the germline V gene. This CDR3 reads CASSLSNYGYTF. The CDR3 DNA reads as TGTGCCAGCAGCTTGAGTAACTATGGCTACACCTTC. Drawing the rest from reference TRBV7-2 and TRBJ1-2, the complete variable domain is GAGVSQSPSNKVTEKGKDVELRCDPISGHTALYWYRQSLGQGLEFLIYFQGNSAPDKSGLPSDRFSAERTGGSVSTLTIQRTQQEDSAVYLCASSLSNYGYTFGSGTRLTVV.

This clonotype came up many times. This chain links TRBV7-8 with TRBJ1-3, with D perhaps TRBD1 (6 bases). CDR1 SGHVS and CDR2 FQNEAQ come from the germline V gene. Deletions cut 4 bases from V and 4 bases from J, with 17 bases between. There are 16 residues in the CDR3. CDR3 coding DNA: TGTGCCAGCAGCTCAGAGATGGGGGCGCGGGGAAACACCATATATTTT. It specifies CASSSEMGARGNTIYF. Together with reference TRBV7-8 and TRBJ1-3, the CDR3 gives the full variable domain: GAGVSQSPRYKVAKRGQDVALRCDPISGHVSLFWYQQALGQGPEFLTYFQNEAQLDKSGLPSDRFFAERPEGSVSTLKIQRTQQEDSAVYLCASSSEMGARGNTIYFGEGSWLTVV.

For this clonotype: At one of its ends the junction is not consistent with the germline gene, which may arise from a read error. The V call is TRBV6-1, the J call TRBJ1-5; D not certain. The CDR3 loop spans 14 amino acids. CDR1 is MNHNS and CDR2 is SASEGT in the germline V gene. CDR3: CASNPQMVSQPRHF. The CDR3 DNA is TGTGCCAGCAATCCACAGATGGTTAGTCAGCCCCGGCATTTT.

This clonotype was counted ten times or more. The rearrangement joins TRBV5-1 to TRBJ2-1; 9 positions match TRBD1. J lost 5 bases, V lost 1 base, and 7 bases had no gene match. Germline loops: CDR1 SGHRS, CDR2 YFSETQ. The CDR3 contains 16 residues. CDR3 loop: CASSLMVGTGNNEQFF. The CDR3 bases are TGCGCCAGCAGCTTGATGGTTGGGACAGGGAACAATGAGCAGTTCTTC.

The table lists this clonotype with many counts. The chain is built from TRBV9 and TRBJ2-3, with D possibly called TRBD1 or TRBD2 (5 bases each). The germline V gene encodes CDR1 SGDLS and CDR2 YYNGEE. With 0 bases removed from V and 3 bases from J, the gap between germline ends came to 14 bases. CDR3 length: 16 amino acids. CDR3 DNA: TGTGCCAGCAGCGTAGGAGGGGCTCAGGCAACAGATACGCAGTATTTT. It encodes CASSVGGAQATDTQYF.

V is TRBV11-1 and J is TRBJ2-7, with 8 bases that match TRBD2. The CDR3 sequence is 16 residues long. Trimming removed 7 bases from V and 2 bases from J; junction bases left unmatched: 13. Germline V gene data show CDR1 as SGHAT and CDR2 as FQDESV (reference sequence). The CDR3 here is CASTLAAGLATYEQYF. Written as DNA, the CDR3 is TGTGCCAGCACTCTGGCTGCTGGACTAGCAACCTACGAGCAGTACTTC.

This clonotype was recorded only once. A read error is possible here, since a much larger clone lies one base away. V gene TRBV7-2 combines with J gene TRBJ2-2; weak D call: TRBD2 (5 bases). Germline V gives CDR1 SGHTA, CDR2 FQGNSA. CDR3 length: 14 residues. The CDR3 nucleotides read TGTGCCAGCAGCTTAAAGGGCGGCACCGGGGAGCCGTTTTTT. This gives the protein CASSLKGGTGEPFF.

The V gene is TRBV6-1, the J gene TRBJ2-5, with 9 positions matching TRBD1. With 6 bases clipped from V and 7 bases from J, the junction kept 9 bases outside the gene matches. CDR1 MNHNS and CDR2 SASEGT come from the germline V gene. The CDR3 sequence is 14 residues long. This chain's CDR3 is CASRGLGQGGTQYF. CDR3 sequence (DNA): TGTGCCAGCAGGGGGTTGGGACAGGGAGGGACCCAGTACTTC.

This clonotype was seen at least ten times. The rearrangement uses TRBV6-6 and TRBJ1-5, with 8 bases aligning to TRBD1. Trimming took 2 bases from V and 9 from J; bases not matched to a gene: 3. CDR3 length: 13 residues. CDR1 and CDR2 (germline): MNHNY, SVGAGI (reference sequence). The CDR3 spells CASSYRTGWPQHF. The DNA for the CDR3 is TGTGCCAGCAGTTACCGGACAGGGTGGCCCCAGCATTTT.

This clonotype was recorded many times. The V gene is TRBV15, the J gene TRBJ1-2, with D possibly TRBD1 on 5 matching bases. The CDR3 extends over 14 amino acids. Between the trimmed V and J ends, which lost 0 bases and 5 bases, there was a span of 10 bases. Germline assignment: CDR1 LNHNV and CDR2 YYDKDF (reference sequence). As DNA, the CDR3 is TGTGCCACCAGCAGAGATCTGGGGGGTTATGGCTACACCTTC. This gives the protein CATSRDLGGYGYTF.

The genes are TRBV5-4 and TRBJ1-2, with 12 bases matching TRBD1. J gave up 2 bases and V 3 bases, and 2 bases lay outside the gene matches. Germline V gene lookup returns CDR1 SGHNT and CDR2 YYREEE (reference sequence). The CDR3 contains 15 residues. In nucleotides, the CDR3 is TGTGCCAGCAGCTCCGGGACAGGGGGCAACTATGGCTACACCTTC. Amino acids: CASSSGTGGNYGYTF.

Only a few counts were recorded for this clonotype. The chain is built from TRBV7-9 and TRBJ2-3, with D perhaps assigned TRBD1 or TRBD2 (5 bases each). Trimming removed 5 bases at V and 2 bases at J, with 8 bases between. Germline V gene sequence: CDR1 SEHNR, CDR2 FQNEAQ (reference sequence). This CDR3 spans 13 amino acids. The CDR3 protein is CASSGTITDTQYF. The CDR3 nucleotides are TGTGCCAGCAGCGGGACGATCACAGATACGCAGTATTTT.

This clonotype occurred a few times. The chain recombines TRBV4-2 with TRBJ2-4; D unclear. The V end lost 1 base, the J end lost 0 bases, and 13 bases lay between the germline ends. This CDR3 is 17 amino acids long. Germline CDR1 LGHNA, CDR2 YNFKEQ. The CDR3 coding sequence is TGTGCCAGCAGCCAAGGGGTACATATCTCAGCCAAAAACATTCAGTACTTC. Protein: CASSQGVHISAKNIQYF.

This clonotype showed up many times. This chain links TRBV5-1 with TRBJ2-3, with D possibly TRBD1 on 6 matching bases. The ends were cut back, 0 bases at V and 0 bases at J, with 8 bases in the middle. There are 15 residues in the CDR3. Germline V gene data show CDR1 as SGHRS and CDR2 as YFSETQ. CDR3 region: CASSLDGTSTDTQYF. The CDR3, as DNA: TGCGCCAGCAGCTTGGACGGGACAAGCACAGATACGCAGTATTTT.

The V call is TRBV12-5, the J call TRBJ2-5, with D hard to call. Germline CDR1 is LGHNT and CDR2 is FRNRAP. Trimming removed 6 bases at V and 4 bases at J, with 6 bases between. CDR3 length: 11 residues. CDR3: CASGLVETQYF. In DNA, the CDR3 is TGTGCTAGTGGACTGGTAGAGACCCAGTACTTC.

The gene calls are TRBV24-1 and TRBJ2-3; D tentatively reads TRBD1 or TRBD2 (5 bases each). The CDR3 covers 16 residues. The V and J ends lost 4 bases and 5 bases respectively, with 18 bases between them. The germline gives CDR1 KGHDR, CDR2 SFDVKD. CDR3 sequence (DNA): TGTGCCACCAGTGAATTGGGACCCCTAGAAGGAGATACGCAGTATTTT. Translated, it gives CATSELGPLEGDTQYF.

CDR3 residues: CASSLTGYGANVLTF. For the CDR3, the DNA is TGTGCCAGTAGTTTGACAGGGTATGGGGCCAACGTCCTGACTTTC. The rearrangement uses TRBV19 and TRBJ2-6; 7 nucleotides line up with TRBD1. The germline V gene encodes CDR1 LNHDA and CDR2 SQIVND (reference sequence). This CDR3 region has 15 residues. Germline trimming cut 5 bases from V and 3 bases from J; bases unmatched to any gene: 4.

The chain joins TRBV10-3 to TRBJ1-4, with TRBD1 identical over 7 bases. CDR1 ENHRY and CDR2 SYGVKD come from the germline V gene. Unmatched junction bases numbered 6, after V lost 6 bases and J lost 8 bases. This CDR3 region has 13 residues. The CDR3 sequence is CAISLGQEEKLFF. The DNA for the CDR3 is TGTGCCATCAGCCTCGGACAGGAAGAAAAACTGTTTTTT.

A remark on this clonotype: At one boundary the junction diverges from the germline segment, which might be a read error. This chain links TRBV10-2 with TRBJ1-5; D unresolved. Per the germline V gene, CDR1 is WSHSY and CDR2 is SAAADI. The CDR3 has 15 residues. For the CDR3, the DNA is TGTGCCAGCAGTGTGGAGACCGGTGGCAATCAGCCCCAGCATTTT. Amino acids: CASSVETGGNQPQHF.

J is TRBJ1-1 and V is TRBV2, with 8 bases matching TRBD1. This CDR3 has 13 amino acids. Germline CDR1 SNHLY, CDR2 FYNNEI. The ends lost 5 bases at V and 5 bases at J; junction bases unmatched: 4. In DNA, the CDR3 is TGTGCCAGCAGTCGACAGGGGAGTACTGAAGCTTTCTTT. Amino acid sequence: CASSRQGSTEAFF.